Described below is a single T cell receptor beta chain sequence and its context. The target antigen is unknown. CDR3 length: 16 amino acids. Germline-derived CDR1 and CDR2 are MDHEN and SYDVKM. J lost 4 bases, V lost 5 bases, and 8 bases had no gene match. This record belongs to a study of blood T cells in healthy people across ages. Regarding the study as a whole: The recorded TCR beta diversity per million T cells decreased in a roughly linear manner with age.

Alongside a J-beta primer mix, a sample-barcoded 5' primer served in a second PCR lasting about 7 to 11 cycles. TCRdb redid the calling of the 5' RACE reads with MiXCR, one entry per CDR3 protein. The table shows 1.5 million to 2 million distinct CDR3 sequences, with around half occurring only once. This clonotype originated in a woman between 40 and 55 years old in good health. V and J are TRBV28 and TRBJ2-6; 7 nucleotides agree with TRBD1. The sample taken for sequencing was blood. CDR3 DNA: TGTGCCAGCAGTCCATTACAGGGGACCGGGGCCAACGTCCTGACTTTC. It specifies CASSPLQGTGANVLTF.